This section outlines one TCR beta chain sequence together with its context. Its antigen is not identified. The data were obtained in a study of graft-versus-host responses after intestinal transplantation. Study as a whole: All recipients got anti-thymocyte globulin induction, then tacrolimus and steroids for about three years.

Clones were sequenced by immunoSEQ multiplex PCR, and TCRdb holds only the in-frame ones, with some missing. The sample has some 39,000 clones, 85% to 95% seen once; the top ten hold about 0.55%. The V end was cut by 0 bases, the J end by 3 bases, with 18 bases between. The CDR3 is 17 amino acids. The germline gives CDR1 MGHRA, CDR2 YSYEKL. The rearrangement links TRBV4-1 to TRBJ2-7, with D perhaps being TRBD1 or TRBD2 (5 bases each). The clonotype comes from a human donor who was the organ donor for an intestinal transplant. The sequencing here drew on unstimulated CD8+ T cells sorted from spleen or lymph node cells, taken before transplant. This CDR3 reads CASSQDQSWDGYYEQYF. In nucleotides, the CDR3 is TGCGCCAGCAGCCAAGATCAGTCTTGGGACGGTTACTACGAGCAGTACTTC.